This T cell receptor beta chain was sequenced during a study of blood T cell repertoires in COVID-19. Clones were sequenced by immunoSEQ multiplex PCR, and TCRdb holds only the in-frame ones, with some missing. The sample holds hundreds of thousands of clones, approximately 87% seen once. Germline-derived CDR1 and CDR2 are SGHNT and YYREEE (reference sequence). J was trimmed by 3 bases and V by 0 bases; bases with no gene match: 6. The length of the CDR3 is 16 residues. The sequence came from a man aged 55 to 70 who had recovered from COVID-19. The V gene is TRBV5-4, the J gene TRBJ2-1; 7 bases match TRBD2. Sequenced material: peripheral blood. Here the CDR3 reads CASSLGSSGIYNEQFF. The CDR3 nucleotides read TGTGCCAGCAGCTTGGGATCCAGCGGGATCTACAATGAGCAGTTCTTC.